These 30 T cell receptor beta chains originate from one sample sequenced in a study of CD8 T cells in Susac syndrome. RNA, at roughly 0.45 to 1 ug, was reverse transcribed with random hexamers. TCRdb re-called the immunoSEQ multiplex PCR reads through MiXCR, storing one row per CDR3 protein. Of just over 300,000 distinct CDR3 sequences listed, approximately 90% were seen once; the top ten hold 0.065%. Sequencing was performed on CD4+ T cells from PBMCs. These receptors were taken from a human donor with multiple sclerosis.

The chain couples TRBV5-1 to TRBJ2-6; D remains unclear. Between the trimmed V and J ends, which lost 0 bases and 0 bases, there was a span of 7 bases. Germline V gene lookup returns CDR1 SGHRS and CDR2 YFSETQ. The CDR3 extends over 16 amino acids. The CDR3 coding sequence is TGCGCCAGCAGCTTGGAAGGCGGCTCTGGGGCCAACGTCCTGACTTTC. Encoded protein: CASSLEGGSGANVLTF.

The chain is built from TRBV15 and TRBJ1-2; D is possibly TRBD1 (5 bases). The V gene's germline CDR1 is LNHNV and CDR2 YYDKDF (reference sequence). Trimming left V 1 base short and J 8 bases short, with 17 bases between. This CDR3 is built from 15 residues. The CDR3 loop is CATSRVRRGGDGYTF. As DNA, the CDR3 is TGTGCCACCAGCAGAGTACGTCGGGGGGGGGACGGCTACACCTTC. Variable domain in full (rest from reference TRBV15 and TRBJ1-2): DAMVIQNPRYQVTQFGKPVTLSCSQTLNHNVMYWYQQKSSQAPKLLFHYYDKDFNNEADTPDNFQSRRPNTSFCFLDIRSPGLGDTAMYLCATSRVRRGGDGYTFGSGTRLTVV.

V is TRBV30 and J is TRBJ1-1; a possible D gene is TRBD1 (5 bases). V lost 2 bases, J lost 2 bases, and 12 bases lay in between. Germline V lookup: CDR1 GTSNPN, CDR2 SVGIG (reference sequence). The CDR3 covers 14 residues. The chain's CDR3 is CAWSYGAPNTEAFF. In nucleotides, the CDR3 is TGTGCCTGGAGTTACGGGGCCCCAAACACTGAAGCTTTCTTT. The full variable domain, its missing parts supplied by reference TRBV30 and TRBJ1-1, is SQTIHQWPATLVQPVGSPLSLECTVEGTSNPNLYWYRQAAGRGLQLLFYSVGIGQISSEVPQNLSASRPQDRQFILSSKKLLLSDSGFYLCAWSYGAPNTEAFFGQGTRLTVV.

This chain joins TRBV6-5 and TRBJ2-1; D might be TRBD1 (5 bases). Between the trimmed V and J ends, which lost 4 bases and 13 bases, there was a span of 14 bases. The V gene's germline CDR1 is MNHEY and CDR2 SVGAGI. The length of the CDR3 is 12 residues. The CDR3 reads CASSSGPPVQFF. DNA for the CDR3: TGTGCCAGCAGTTCAGGGCCCCCGGTACAGTTCTTC.

The chain couples TRBV12-3 or TRBV12-4 to TRBJ2-6; D ambiguous. CDR3 length equals 15 residues. V lost 5 bases and J 0 bases, leaving 8 bases between the germline ends. Here the CDR3 reads CASSPHRSGANVLTF. The CDR3 nucleotides read TGTGCCAGCAGTCCACACCGCTCTGGGGCCAACGTCCTGACTTTC.

This chain connects TRBV27 to TRBJ1-5; 7 nucleotides align to TRBD1. The CDR3 contains 12 residues. Germline V gene lookup returns CDR1 MNHEY and CDR2 SMNVEV (reference sequence). V was pared by 7 bases and J by 7 bases, with 4 bases of the junction left unmatched. The CDR3 sequence is CASKTGSQPQHF. The CDR3 bases are TGTGCCAGCAAGACAGGGTCCCAGCCCCAGCATTTT.

The rearrangement uses TRBV27 and TRBJ2-1, with a tentative D call TRBD1 (5 bases). The V end lost 6 bases, the J end lost 3 bases, and 21 bases lay between the germline ends. The CDR3 has 17 amino acids. Germline V gives CDR1 MNHEY, CDR2 SMNVEV (reference sequence). The CDR3: CASRGQGSRSSYNEQFF. Here the CDR3 DNA reads TGTGCCAGCAGGGGGCAGGGTAGCCGTTCGAGCTACAATGAGCAGTTCTTC.

V is TRBV29-1 and J is TRBJ2-5; 7 nucleotides align to TRBD2. V was clipped by 7 bases and J by 3 bases; unmatched bases: 5. CDR1 and CDR2 from the germline V gene are SQVTM and ANQGSEA. The CDR3 contains 12 residues. CDR3 in amino acids: CSAREGEETQYF. The CDR3 DNA is TGCAGCGCCAGGGAGGGTGAAGAGACCCAGTACTTC.

The chain joins TRBV5-4 to TRBJ1-2, with D unresolved. The germline V gene has CDR1 SGHNT and CDR2 YYREEE (reference sequence). The CDR3 loop spans 12 amino acids. V lost 3 bases and J lost 1, with 4 bases in between. Here the CDR3 DNA reads TGTGCCAGCAGCTACAGTAACTATGGCTACACCTTC. This gives the protein CASSYSNYGYTF.

This chain joins TRBV4-3 and TRBJ2-7; 8 positions agree with TRBD1. The CDR3 is 15 residues long. Germline CDR1 reads LGHNA; CDR2 reads YSLEER. The V and J ends lost 2 bases and 0 bases, in that order; junction bases with no gene match: 3. CDR3 protein: CASSQSGGPSYEQYF. The DNA of the CDR3 is TGCGCCAGCAGCCAATCAGGGGGCCCCTCCTACGAGCAGTACTTC.

J is TRBJ1-1 and V is TRBV6-5, with 7 bases that match TRBD1. The CDR3 length is 11 residues. V lost 4 bases and J lost 11; bases outside the gene matches: 4. The V gene's germline CDR1 is MNHEY and CDR2 SVGAGI. The CDR3 bases are TGTGCCAGCAGTTCTAGGGGGCCGGCTTTCTTT. Residues: CASSSRGPAFF.

The DNA for the CDR3 is TGCGCCAGCAGTGAGGGGACCGCGGTTGCAGATACGCAGTATTTT. This translates into CASSEGTAVADTQYF. The genes are TRBV10-2 and TRBJ2-3, with D possibly called TRBD1 or TRBD2 (5 bases each). The V end lost 2 bases, the J end lost 4 bases, and 13 bases lay between the germline ends. The CDR3 spans 15 residues. Germline lookup yields CDR1 WSHSY and CDR2 SAAADI.

CDR3 protein: CASSLETGQRKTQYF. CDR3 DNA: TGTGCCAGCAGCTTAGAGACGGGACAGCGGAAGACCCAGTACTTC. The chain couples TRBV11-2 to TRBJ2-5; 7 bases are a match to TRBD1. Germline lookup yields CDR1 SGHAT and CDR2 FQNNGV. The trim removed 0 bases at V and 6 bases at J, leaving 7 bases unmatched. The CDR3 length is 15 residues.

This chain joins TRBV5-1 and TRBJ1-3, with TRBD1 as a possible D gene (6 bases). The ends were cut back, 4 bases at V and 0 bases at J, with 11 bases in the middle. The germline V gene has CDR1 SGHRS and CDR2 YFSETQ. The CDR3 runs 15 residues. CDR3 region: CASSPDSVSGNTIYF. The CDR3 DNA sequence: TGCGCCAGCAGCCCGGACAGCGTCTCTGGAAACACCATATATTTT.

The chain joins TRBV11-2 to TRBJ2-1, with TRBD2 matching over 13 bases. The V gene end was trimmed by 4 bases and the J gene end by 4 bases; junction bases not matched to a gene: 1. Germline-derived CDR1 and CDR2 are SGHAT and FQNNGV. CDR3 length equals 15 residues. The CDR3: CASSSTSGRYNEQFF. The CDR3 nucleotides read TGTGCCAGCAGCTCGACTAGCGGGAGGTACAATGAGCAGTTCTTC.

The V gene is TRBV6-1, the J gene TRBJ2-2; 12 nucleotides line up with TRBD2. There are 18 residues in the CDR3. The V and J ends lost 6 bases and 2 bases, in that order; junction bases with no gene match: 10. The germline gives CDR1 MNHNS, CDR2 SASEGT. Here the CDR3 DNA reads TGTGCCAGCAGCGATTCCAGACTAGCGGGGGTAAACACCGGGGAGCTGTTTTTT. As protein: CASSDSRLAGVNTGELFF.

This clonotype was counted a few times. The chain links TRBV20-1 to TRBJ2-3, with 7 bases lining up with TRBD1. Germline V gives CDR1 DFQATT, CDR2 SNEGSKA (reference sequence). Trimming took 5 bases from V and 3 from J; bases not matched to a gene: 2. The CDR3 runs 12 residues. For the CDR3, the DNA is TGCAGTGCTCCCAGGGGGACAGATACGCAGTATTTT. This gives the protein CSAPRGTDTQYF.

The rearrangement joins TRBV7-2 to TRBJ2-3; TRBD2 aligns across 11 bases. CDR3 size: 16 residues. J lost 10 bases, V lost 0 bases, and 9 bases had no gene match. Per the germline V gene, CDR1 is SGHTA and CDR2 is FQGNSA. This chain's CDR3 is CASSLALSGGAGAQYF. The CDR3 DNA reads TGTGCCAGCAGCTTAGCGCTTAGCGGGGGGGCCGGGGCGCAGTATTTT.

The CDR3 bases are TGTGCCAGCAGCCAAGCGGTGGAAAAACTGTTTTTT. It is translated as CASSQAVEKLFF. The chain has TRBV3-1 and TRBJ1-4; D remains unclear. The CDR3 spans 12 residues. Germline lookup yields CDR1 LGHDT and CDR2 YNNKEL (reference sequence). Trimming shortened V by 1 base and J by 8 bases, and 5 bases separated the two germline ends.

V gene TRBV18 combines with J gene TRBJ1-3, with D uncertain. Germline loops: CDR1 KGHSH, CDR2 LQKENI. Trimming shortened V by 2 bases and J by 0 bases, and 11 bases separated the two germline ends. CDR3 length: 16 residues. CDR3 DNA sequence: TGTGCCAGCTCACCAAGTGGAGCATCCTCTGGAAACACCATATATTTT. It translates to CASSPSGASSGNTIYF. The whole variable domain, filled in from reference TRBV18 and TRBJ1-3, reads NAGVMQNPRHLVRRRGQEARLRCSPMKGHSHVYWYRQLPEEGLKFMVYLQKENIIDESGMPKERFSAEFPKEGPSILRIQQVVRGDSAAYFCASSPSGASSGNTIYFGEGSWLTVV.

This chain's CDR3 is CASSRSGGNIQYF. CDR3 coding DNA: TGTGCCAGCAGTCGTTCGGGTGGAAACATTCAGTACTTC. The V gene is TRBV27, the J gene TRBJ2-4; D gene uncertain. Germline CDR1 reads MNHEY; CDR2 reads SMNVEV (reference sequence). The V gene lost 5 bases and the J gene lost 6 bases, with 11 bases spanning the gap. The CDR3 sequence is 13 residues long.

The chain couples TRBV7-9 to TRBJ2-1; D might be TRBD2 (6 bases). The germline gives CDR1 SEHNR, CDR2 FQNEAQ (reference sequence). The CDR3 consists of 14 residues. V lost 5 bases to trimming and J lost 0 bases, with 8 bases between them. The CDR3 is CASSGRSSYNEQFF. CDR3 coding DNA: TGTGCCAGCAGCGGGAGGAGCTCCTACAATGAGCAGTTCTTC.

This chain connects TRBV5-4 to TRBJ2-3, with TRBD2 matching 9 bases. The V gene's germline CDR1 is SGHNT and CDR2 YYREEE (reference sequence). Losses at the gene ends were 6 bases for V and 5 bases for J; bases not matched to a gene: 10. This CDR3 region has 15 residues. This CDR3 reads CASTSLAGVRDTQYF. The CDR3 bases are TGTGCCAGCACCTCCTTAGCGGGAGTTCGAGATACGCAGTATTTT.

The chain carries TRBV4-2 and TRBJ2-1; 11 nucleotides line up with TRBD2. CDR3 length equals 16 residues. Unmatched junction bases numbered 8, after V lost 0 bases and J lost 10 bases. The germline gives CDR1 LGHNA, CDR2 YNFKEQ. This chain's CDR3 is CASSQEGTSGVVEQFF. The CDR3 DNA reads as TGTGCCAGCAGCCAAGAAGGGACTAGCGGCGTTGTGGAGCAGTTCTTC.

V and J are TRBV20-1 and TRBJ1-5; D gene uncertain. Trimming cost V 1 base and J 3 bases, with 13 bases left between them. The CDR3 extends over 15 amino acids. CDR1 and CDR2 (germline): DFQATT, SNEGSKA (reference sequence). CDR3 nucleotide sequence: TGCAGTGCTAGAGTTGCAGAGGGCCTCAATCAGCCCCAGCATTTT. Protein sequence: CSARVAEGLNQPQHF.

The gene calls are TRBV6-2 or TRBV6-3 and TRBJ2-5, with D possibly being TRBD2 (5 bases). Trimming pared 8 bases from V and 5 bases from J, leaving 18 bases between. The CDR3 sequence is 14 residues long. Germline lookup yields CDR1 MNHEY and CDR2 SVGEGT. CDR3 nucleotide sequence: TGTGCCAGCTCCCCGGTGCGGGTTGATGAGACCCAGTACTTC. Translation: CASSPVRVDETQYF.

The chain links TRBV18 to TRBJ2-5; weak D call: TRBD2 (6 bases). Germline CDR1 reads KGHSH; CDR2 reads LQKENI. This CDR3 has 13 amino acids. V lost 6 bases and J 5 bases, leaving 13 bases between the germline ends. For the CDR3, the DNA is TGTGCCAGCTCCCTTAGGAGGGAGGAGACCCAGTACTTC. Translating gives CASSLRREETQYF.

The CDR3 sequence: CASSEIGPGQGNTEAFF. The CDR3 DNA reads TGTGCCAGCAGTGAAATAGGACCGGGACAGGGAAACACTGAAGCTTTCTTT. The chain is built from TRBV25-1 and TRBJ1-1; TRBD1 matches at 9 bases. V gave up 2 bases and J gave up 2 bases; unmatched junction bases: 9. This CDR3 is 17 amino acids long. The germline V gene has CDR1 MGHDK and CDR2 SYGVNS. The whole variable domain, filled in from reference TRBV25-1 and TRBJ1-1, reads EADIYQTPRYLVIGTGKKITLECSQTMGHDKMYWYQQDPGMELHLIHYSYGVNSTEKGDLSSESTVSRIRTEHFPLTLESARPSHTSQYLCASSEIGPGQGNTEAFFGQGTRLTVV.

This sequence joins TRBV5-1 and TRBJ1-1; no clear D gene. CDR3 length: 15 residues. Germline CDR1 and CDR2: SGHRS and YFSETQ. V lost 1 base and J 1 base, leaving 11 bases between the germline ends. The CDR3 spells CASSLIVQPNTEAFF. Written as DNA, the CDR3 is TGCGCCAGCAGCTTGATAGTTCAGCCGAACACTGAAGCTTTCTTT.

This clonotype was seen just once. The V call is TRBV3-1, the J call TRBJ2-5; possibly TRBD2 for D (5 bases). The CDR3 covers 15 residues. Germline loops: CDR1 LGHDT, CDR2 YNNKEL (reference sequence). Deletions cut 0 bases from V and 2 bases from J, with 10 bases between. The CDR3 region has the DNA TGTGCCAGCAGCCAAGATCAACGCGGGCAAGAGACCCAGTACTTC. Amino acid sequence: CASSQDQRGQETQYF.